This TCR beta chain appears in the sequencing data of a study of response to subunit inactivated influenza vaccine. Study observations and caveats: With each seasonal influenza vaccination, the authors suggested, few new T cells are recruited.

TCRdb re-derived calls from the RT-PCR reads in MiXCR, one entry per CDR3 protein. This sample carries 450,000 to 550,000 distinct CDR3 sequences, 25% of them seen once, and the ten largest clones take less than 2.5%. CDR1 and CDR2 (germline): DFQATT, SNEGSKA (reference sequence). The ends lost 1 base at V and 5 bases at J; junction bases unmatched: 7. The CDR3 sequence is 15 residues long. This clonotype was picked up a small number of times. Its antigen is unknown. The chain has TRBV20-1 and TRBJ2-3; TRBD2 agrees at 9 bases. This clonotype originated in a man over 45 who received an inactivated influenza vaccine. The starting material was CD4+ T cells sorted from PBMCs, obtained roughly 5 days after vaccination. In DNA, the CDR3 is TGCAGTGCTAGAGCTGGCGGGGGGGCCATAGATACGCAGTATTTT. Its protein is CSARAGGGAIDTQYF.